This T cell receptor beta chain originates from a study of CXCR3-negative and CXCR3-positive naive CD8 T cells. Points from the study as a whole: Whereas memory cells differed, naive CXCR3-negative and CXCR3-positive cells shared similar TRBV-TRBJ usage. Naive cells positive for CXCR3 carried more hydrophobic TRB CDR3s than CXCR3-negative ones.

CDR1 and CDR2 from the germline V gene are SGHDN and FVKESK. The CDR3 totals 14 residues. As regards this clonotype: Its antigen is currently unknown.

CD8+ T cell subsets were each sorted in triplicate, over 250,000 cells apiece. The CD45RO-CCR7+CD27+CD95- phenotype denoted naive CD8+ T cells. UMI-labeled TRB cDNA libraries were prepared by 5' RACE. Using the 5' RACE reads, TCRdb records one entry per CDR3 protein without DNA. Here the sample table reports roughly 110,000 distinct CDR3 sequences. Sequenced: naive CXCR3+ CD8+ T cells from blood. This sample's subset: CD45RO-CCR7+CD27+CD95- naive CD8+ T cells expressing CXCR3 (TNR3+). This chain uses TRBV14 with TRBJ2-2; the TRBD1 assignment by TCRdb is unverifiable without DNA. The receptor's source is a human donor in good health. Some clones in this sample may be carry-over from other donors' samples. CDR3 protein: CASSQVPGPGELFF.